This T cell receptor (beta chain) is from a study of blood T cell repertoires in COVID-19. Study context: Collection of acute and convalescent COVID-19 samples took place in the United States, Italy and Spain. Nucleic acid was either cDNA or gDNA, and it came from T cells, B-cell-depleted T cells, or PBMCs.

Germline V gives CDR1 SGDLS, CDR2 YYNGEE. V lost 3 bases and J lost 5; bases outside the gene matches: 7. The CDR3 is 15 residues long. Under the authors' procedure: Scientists estimated how many nucleated cells there were by amplifying reference gene primers. Measured with immunoSEQ multiplex PCR; TCRdb has only the in-frame clones, and not every one. That table gives V, J and clone size, and the DNA gave D and trimming. The profile covers some 190,000 clones, with about nine tenths appearing a single time and 1.5% to 2% taken by the ten largest. The count of this clone is one. The clonotype originates from a man younger than 30 with active or convalescent COVID-19. This chain connects TRBV9 to TRBJ1-4, with 7 bases matching TRBD1. The sequencing sample was made of peripheral blood. CDR3 sequence reads: CASSAEGASNEKLFF. In DNA, the CDR3 is TGTGCCAGCAGCGCCGAGGGGGCCTCGAATGAAAAACTGTTTTTT.